This T cell receptor (beta chain) was sequenced in a study of T cells in Graves' hyperthyroidism and ophthalmopathy. The TCR beta CDR3 regions underwent amplification using RNA transcripts as the source. TCR CDR3 underwent first-round RT-PCR with the HTBI primer set. Each CDR3 protein gets one entry after TCRdb re-called the multiplex PCR reads with MiXCR. This sample has hundreds of thousands of distinct CDR3 sequences, with 20% to 25% found just once. Reasons for excluding patients were uncontrolled infection, other autoimmune disease, pregnancy or lactation. This CDR3 spans 12 amino acids. CDR1 and CDR2 (germline): GTSNPN, SVGIG (reference sequence).

The clonotype originates from a man between 25 and 39 years old with Graves' ophthalmopathy. The J gene is TRBJ2-2, the V gene TRBV30; 11 bases agree with TRBD2. Sequencing was performed on blood. CDR3 in DNA: TGTGCAAGGACTAGCGGGCCCGGGGAGCTGTTTTTT. This sequence encodes CARTSGPGELFF.